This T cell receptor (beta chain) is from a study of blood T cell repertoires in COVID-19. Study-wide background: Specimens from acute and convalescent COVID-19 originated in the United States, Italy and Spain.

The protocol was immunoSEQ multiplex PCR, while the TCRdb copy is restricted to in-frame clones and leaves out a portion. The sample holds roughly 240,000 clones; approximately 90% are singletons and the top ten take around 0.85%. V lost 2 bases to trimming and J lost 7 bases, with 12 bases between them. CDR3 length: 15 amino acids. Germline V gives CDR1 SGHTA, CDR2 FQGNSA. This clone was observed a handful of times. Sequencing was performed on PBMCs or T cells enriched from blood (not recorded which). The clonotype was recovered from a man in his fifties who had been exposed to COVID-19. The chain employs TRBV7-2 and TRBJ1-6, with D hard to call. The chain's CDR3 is CASSLMSVDNSPLHF. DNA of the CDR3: TGTGCCAGCAGCTTAATGAGCGTTGACAATTCACCCCTCCACTTT.